This T cell receptor (beta chain) was obtained from a study of blood T cells in healthy people across ages. About the research overall: Template switching captured about one barcoded beta molecule per two T cells.

Concerning this clonotype itself: Mismatch with germline at one junction end may stem from a read error.

The germline V gene encodes CDR1 SGHTA and CDR2 FQGNSA. This CDR3 has 14 residues. The authors ran a second PCR of about 6 to 11 cycles using a sample-barcoded 5' primer and a J-beta primer mix. TCRdb re-called the 5' RACE reads through MiXCR, storing one row per CDR3 protein. The data contain 950,000 to 1,200,000 distinct CDR3 sequences, under 40% of them seen just once; the ten biggest clones take up 13%. The chain has TRBV7-2 and TRBJ2-7; D is unclear. The TCR originated in a man younger than 35 in good health. The sample was blood. The CDR3 bases are TGTGCCAACAGCATGACCTCAAAACGGTACGAGCAGTACTTC. As protein: CANSMTSKRYEQYF.